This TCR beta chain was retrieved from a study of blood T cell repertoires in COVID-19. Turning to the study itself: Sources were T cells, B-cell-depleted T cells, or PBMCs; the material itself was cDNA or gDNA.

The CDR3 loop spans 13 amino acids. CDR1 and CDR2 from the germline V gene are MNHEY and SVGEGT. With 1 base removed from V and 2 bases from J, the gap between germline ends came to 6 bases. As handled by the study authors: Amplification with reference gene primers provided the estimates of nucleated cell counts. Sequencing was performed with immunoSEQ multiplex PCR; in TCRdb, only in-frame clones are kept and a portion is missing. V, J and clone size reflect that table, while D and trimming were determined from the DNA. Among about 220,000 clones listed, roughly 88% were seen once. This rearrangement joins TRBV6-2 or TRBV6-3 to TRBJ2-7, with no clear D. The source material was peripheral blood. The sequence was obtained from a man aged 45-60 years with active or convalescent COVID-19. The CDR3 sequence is CASSYFVAYEQYF. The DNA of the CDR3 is TGTGCCAGCAGTTACTTCGTAGCCTACGAGCAGTACTTC.